Presented here are 32 T cell receptor beta chains from one specimen sequenced in a study of neurological immune-mediated disorders. TCRdb recomputed calls from the 5' RACE reads with MiXCR, one row per CDR3 protein. The sample has over 60,000 distinct CDR3 sequences, roughly 4.8% seen once. Sequencing was carried out using PBMCs. The receptor set was obtained from a woman in her fifties or sixties with multiple sclerosis.

V and J are TRBV11-2 and TRBJ2-1; the match to TRBD2 covers 11 bases. J lost 7 bases, V lost 0 bases, and 8 bases had no gene match. The CDR3 has 17 amino acids. Germline V CDR1 and CDR2: SGHAT, FQNNGV. The CDR3 nucleotides are TGTGCCAGCAGCTTAGATCTGGGTAGCGGGGGGGGAAATGAGCAGTTCTTC. The encoded protein is CASSLDLGSGGGNEQFF.

This clonotype was counted ten times or more. This chain joins TRBV4-1 and TRBJ2-5; 9 bases fit TRBD1. This CDR3 is built from 15 residues. With 5 bases clipped from V and 4 bases from J, the junction kept 8 bases outside the gene matches. From germline, CDR1 is MGHRA and CDR2 YSYEKL. CDR3 residues: CASSWGTGRGETQYF. The CDR3 DNA is TGCGCCAGCAGCTGGGGGACAGGGCGGGGAGAGACCCAGTACTTC.

This clonotype was counted at least ten times. CDR3 nucleotides: TGTGCCAGCAGCCCTCTAGCGGGGGGGCCCGCAGATACGCAGTATTTT. Translating gives CASSPLAGGPADTQYF. The V call is TRBV7-8, the J call TRBJ2-3; 12 nucleotides agree with TRBD2. The V and J ends lost 5 bases and 4 bases, in that order; junction bases with no gene match: 7. The CDR3 consists of 16 residues. Germline assignment: CDR1 SGHVS and CDR2 FQNEAQ.

This clonotype came up a few times. DNA of the CDR3: TGTGCCAGTGCGGACGGGCTGGGGCTAGCTAATGAGCAGTTCTTC. Residues: CASADGLGLANEQFF. The genes are TRBV12-3 or TRBV12-4 and TRBJ2-1, with D possibly being TRBD1 or TRBD2 (5 bases each). V gave up 9 bases and J gave up 7 bases, with 22 bases separating them. This CDR3 spans 15 amino acids.

This clonotype was recorded at least ten times. The chain recombines TRBV11-3 with TRBJ2-2, with D uncertain. V lost 1 base, J lost 7 bases, and 4 bases lay in between. The CDR3 has 12 residues. Germline CDR1 SGHNT, CDR2 YENEEA. CDR3 bases: TGTGCCAGCAGCTTAGTTATCGGGGAGCTGTTTTTT. Translating gives CASSLVIGELFF.

In the case of this clonotype: A read error is possible here, since a much larger clone lies one base away. The chain carries TRBV5-6 and TRBJ1-2, with D unresolved. Germline CDR1 SGHDT, CDR2 YYEEEE. This CDR3 has 14 residues. Trimming shortened V by 0 bases and J by 6 bases, and 12 bases separated the two germline ends. The CDR3 spells CASSLGESENGYTF. DNA for the CDR3: TGTGCCAGCAGCTTGGGTGAAAGTGAGAATGGCTACACCTTC.

This clonotype has a handful of counts. The rearrangement uses TRBV7-2 and TRBJ2-7; TRBD2 might be the D (7 bases). Trimming cost V 5 bases and J 4 bases, with 12 bases left between them. This CDR3 has 13 amino acids. Looked up from germline, CDR1 is SGHTA and CDR2 is FQGNSA. The CDR3 sequence is CASSPRGAYEQYF. As DNA, the CDR3 is TGTGCCAGCAGCCCTCGGGGGGCTTACGAGCAGTACTTC.

This clonotype was counted ten times or more. V is TRBV9 and J is TRBJ1-6; D call uncertain. Deletions cut 0 bases from V and 9 bases from J, with 16 bases between. Germline CDR1 SGDLS, CDR2 YYNGEE. There are 16 residues in the CDR3. This chain's CDR3 is CASSVAGTASGSPLHF. The CDR3 DNA is TGTGCCAGCAGCGTAGCTGGTACGGCCAGCGGTTCACCCCTCCACTTT.

This clonotype is judged medium-sized. This chain links TRBV15 with TRBJ2-3, with D unclear. The CDR3 consists of 14 residues. Between the trimmed V and J ends, which lost 3 bases and 3 bases, there was a span of 10 bases. In germline, CDR1 is LNHNV, CDR2 YYDKDF (reference sequence). The CDR3 nucleotides are TGTGCCACCAGCAGTAATGAAGAAACAGATACGCAGTATTTT. Amino acids: CATSSNEETDTQYF.

This clonotype has ten or more counts. The chain carries TRBV7-2 and TRBJ2-7, with D unclear. Between the trimmed V and J ends, which lost 3 bases and 1 base, there was a span of 7 bases. The V gene's germline CDR1 is SGHTA and CDR2 FQGNSA. The CDR3 runs 13 residues. The CDR3, as DNA: TGTGCCAGCAGCTTTTCAGGTTCCTACGAGCAGTACTTC. It specifies CASSFSGSYEQYF. The full variable domain, rest sourced from reference TRBV7-2 and TRBJ2-7, is GAGVSQSPSNKVTEKGKDVELRCDPISGHTALYWYRQSLGQGLEFLIYFQGNSAPDKSGLPSDRFSAERTGGSVSTLTIQRTQQEDSAVYLCASSFSGSYEQYFGPGTRLTVT.

This clonotype was counted many times. The V gene is TRBV3-1, the J gene TRBJ1-5; D ambiguous. This CDR3 has 14 residues. V lost 1 base to trimming and J lost 4 bases, with 8 bases between them. Looked up from germline, CDR1 is LGHDT and CDR2 is YNNKEL (reference sequence). The DNA for the CDR3 is TGTGCCAGCAGCCAAGGGGCAATTAATCAGCCCCAGCATTTT. This gives the protein CASSQGAINQPQHF.

This clonotype was observed many times. V gene TRBV20-1 combines with J gene TRBJ2-5; possible D gene TRBD1, 6 bases. Trimming left V 2 bases short and J 3 bases short, with 13 bases between. The CDR3 sequence is 14 residues long. The germline V gene encodes CDR1 DFQATT and CDR2 SNEGSKA (reference sequence). The CDR3: CSARKDSPEETQYF. In nucleotides, the CDR3 is TGCAGTGCTAGAAAGGACAGCCCAGAAGAGACCCAGTACTTC.

This clonotype occurred many times. The rearrangement uses TRBV20-1 and TRBJ2-1; 10 positions match TRBD2. J lost 3 bases, V lost 4 bases, and 6 bases had no gene match. The CDR3 has 15 residues. Germline V gene lookup returns CDR1 DFQATT and CDR2 SNEGSKA (reference sequence). CDR3 loop: CSAMKLAGNYNEQFF. DNA for the CDR3: TGCAGTGCTATGAAACTAGCGGGGAACTACAATGAGCAGTTCTTC.

V and J are TRBV5-4 and TRBJ1-5; 7 nucleotides agree with TRBD1. Trimming took 3 bases from V and 5 from J; bases not matched to a gene: 8. CDR1 and CDR2 (germline): SGHNT, YYREEE (reference sequence). The CDR3 contains 15 residues. CDR3 loop: CASSSGTETHQPQHF. In DNA, the CDR3 is TGTGCCAGCAGCTCAGGGACAGAGACTCATCAGCCCCAGCATTTT.

This clonotype was seen at least ten times. V gene TRBV20-1 combines with J gene TRBJ2-2; 10 nucleotides align to TRBD2. Trimming removed 5 bases from V and 7 bases from J; junction bases left unmatched: 4. CDR3 length: 13 amino acids. Germline V gene lookup returns CDR1 DFQATT and CDR2 SNEGSKA (reference sequence). The CDR3 region is CSAPGLASGELFF. The DNA of the CDR3 is TGCAGTGCTCCGGGACTAGCGAGCGGGGAGCTGTTTTTT.

This clonotype was seen repeatedly, ten times or more. The chain uses TRBV5-1 and TRBJ1-4, with D hard to call. The length of the CDR3 is 13 residues. Trimming stripped 7 bases from V and 3 bases from J, with 10 bases between. The germline CDR1 and CDR2 sequences are SGHRS and YFSETQ. The CDR3 is CASHLGSNEKLFF. CDR3 DNA sequence: TGCGCCAGCCACCTGGGATCTAATGAAAAACTGTTTTTT. The full variable domain, with the rest looked up from reference TRBV5-1 and TRBJ1-4, is KAGVTQTPRYLIKTRGQQVTLSCSPISGHRSVSWYQQTPGQGLQFLFEYFSETQRNKGNFPGRFSGRQFSNSRSEMNVSTLELGDSALYLCASHLGSNEKLFFGSGTQLSVL.

Turning to this clonotype: A read error may account for a junction end that differs from germline. The V gene is TRBV10-3, the J gene TRBJ1-5, with a possible D match to TRBD1 (5 bases). Germline V gene data show CDR1 as ENHRY and CDR2 as SYGVKD. The CDR3 runs 12 residues. CDR3 nucleotide sequence: TGTGCCATTCGGGCCTCCCTGGGGCCCCAGAATTTT. Protein sequence: CAIRASLGPQNF.

This clonotype was found a few times. Sequence at one end of the junction differs from germline and may be a read error. The genes are TRBV7-9 and TRBJ2-6; TRBD1 agrees at 7 bases. The CDR3 runs 14 residues. Germline assignment: CDR1 SEHNR and CDR2 FQNEAQ (reference sequence). The CDR3 reads CASGDRAGAKVLTF. The CDR3 bases are TGTGCCAGCGGAGACAGGGCTGGGGCCAAAGTCCTGACTTTC.

This clonotype was picked up many times. The CDR3 loop is CASSPTGTGREQYF. CDR3 DNA sequence: TGTGCCAGCAGCCCAACCGGGACAGGGAGGGAGCAGTACTTC. This chain joins TRBV9 and TRBJ2-7; TRBD1 matches at 9 bases. This CDR3 region has 14 residues. The germline V gene encodes CDR1 SGDLS and CDR2 YYNGEE. V lost 4 bases to trimming and J lost 7 bases; unmatched junction nucleotides: 9.

This clonotype occurred many times. V is TRBV5-1 and J is TRBJ2-5; D is possibly TRBD2 (7 bases). The V end lost 4 bases, the J end lost 0 bases, and 10 bases lay between the germline ends. Germline assignment: CDR1 SGHRS and CDR2 YFSETQ. The CDR3 extends over 14 amino acids. In DNA form, the CDR3 reads TGCGCCAGCAGCAGGGGGACTAACCAAGAGACCCAGTACTTC. It yields the protein CASSRGTNQETQYF.

The chain uses TRBV7-9 and TRBJ2-4; tentative D call: TRBD1 (6 bases). The CDR3 covers 14 residues. The germline V gene has CDR1 SEHNR and CDR2 FQNEAQ (reference sequence). V was shortened by 5 bases and J by 16 bases, with 24 bases between the two germline ends. CDR3 in amino acids: CASSAEPRQAGVYF. CDR3 bases: TGTGCCAGCAGCGCGGAACCCCGACAGGCTGGTGTATACTTC.

At least ten counts were recorded for this clonotype. The rearrangement joins TRBV20-1 to TRBJ2-1; 11 nucleotides agree with TRBD2. CDR3 length: 14 residues. The V gene end was trimmed by 4 bases and the J gene end by 5 bases; junction bases not matched to a gene: 4. From germline, CDR1 is DFQATT and CDR2 SNEGSKA (reference sequence). Here the CDR3 reads CSAIAGGSDNEQFF. The CDR3 DNA follows: TGCAGTGCTATAGCGGGGGGGTCGGACAATGAGCAGTTCTTC.

This clonotype has at least ten counts. V and J are TRBV6-6 and TRBJ1-4; 8 bases match TRBD1. Germline CDR1 MNHNY, CDR2 SVGAGI (reference sequence). The CDR3 runs to 14 residues. Trimming cost V 4 bases and J 8 bases; bases outside gene matches: 6. CDR3: CASSSGQGGEKLFF. In DNA, the CDR3 is TGTGCCAGCAGTTCAGGACAGGGTGGGGAAAAACTGTTTTTT.

This clonotype was counted at least ten times. The CDR3 region is CASTANGGYGYTF. Written as DNA, the CDR3 is TGTGCCAGCACCGCAAACGGGGGCTATGGCTACACCTTC. This chain uses TRBV2 with TRBJ1-2, with D maybe TRBD1 (5 bases). The CDR3 runs 13 residues. V was shortened by 7 bases and J by 4 bases, with 13 bases between the two germline ends. Germline-derived CDR1 and CDR2 are SNHLY and FYNNEI. The whole variable domain, remainder taken from reference TRBV2 and TRBJ1-2, is EPEVTQTPSHQVTQMGQEVILRCVPISNHLYFYWYRQILGQKVEFLVSFYNNEISEKSEIFDDQFSVERPDGSNFTLKIRSTKLEDSAMYFCASTANGGYGYTFGSGTRLTVV.

This chain links TRBV10-2 with TRBJ2-3; TRBD2 matches at 10 bases. This CDR3 is 15 amino acids long. The V gene end was trimmed by 7 bases and the J gene end by 4 bases; junction bases not matched to a gene: 8. Germline values: CDR1 WSHSY, CDR2 SAAADI. CDR3 sequence reads: CASTLVSGGADTQYF. The DNA for the CDR3 is TGCGCCAGCACCCTAGTAAGCGGGGGGGCAGATACGCAGTATTTT.

The rearrangement links TRBV9 to TRBJ2-1; 9 bases are a match to TRBD2. CDR3 length equals 16 residues. Germline V gene lookup returns CDR1 SGDLS and CDR2 YYNGEE. V lost 0 bases to trimming and J lost 5 bases; unmatched junction nucleotides: 6. This CDR3 reads CASSVEGRGGNNEQFF. The CDR3 DNA reads as TGTGCCAGCAGCGTAGAGGGGCGGGGGGGAAACAATGAGCAGTTCTTC.

At least ten counts were recorded for this clonotype. V usage is TRBV5-1 and J usage is TRBJ1-5; D gene uncertain. There are 13 residues in the CDR3. Trimming took 4 bases from V and 5 from J, leaving 10 bases between them. Germline CDR1 and CDR2: SGHRS and YFSETQ. The CDR3 region is CASSQIPDQPQHF. For the CDR3, the DNA is TGCGCCAGCAGCCAGATTCCCGATCAGCCCCAGCATTTT.

The chain links TRBV20-1 to TRBJ2-5; TRBD2 matches 7 bases. In germline, CDR1 is DFQATT, CDR2 SNEGSKA (reference sequence). CDR3 length equals 16 residues. The V gene end was trimmed by 0 bases and the J gene end by 9 bases; junction bases not matched to a gene: 16. The CDR3 is CSARDLWGGSRKAQYF. Written as DNA, the CDR3 is TGCAGTGCTAGAGATCTGTGGGGGGGATCGCGGAAGGCCCAGTACTTC.

Many counts were recorded for this clonotype. The chain links TRBV3-2 to TRBJ2-7; the D call of TRBD2 is as the table states it, not checked on the DNA. TRBV3-2 is reported as a pseudogene. This CDR3 region has 13 residues. The CDR3 DNA reads as TGTGCCAGCAGCCCCCTCGCGGGCTACGAGCAGTACGTC. As protein: CASSPLAGYEQYV.

This clonotype was counted ten times or more. The chain uses TRBV5-1 and TRBJ2-7, with no clear D. There are 13 residues in the CDR3. Germline CDR1 reads SGHRS; CDR2 reads YFSETQ. V lost 3 bases, J lost 2 bases, and 9 bases lay in between. The CDR3 sequence is CASSYGSAYEQYF. The CDR3 nucleotides are TGCGCCAGCAGCTACGGATCGGCCTACGAGCAGTACTTC.

Concerning this clonotype itself: Because it lacks the conserved phenylalanine or tryptophan at the end, this CDR3 is likely a read error. The chain carries TRBV5-1 and TRBJ2-6; D might be TRBD2 (7 bases). The V gene's germline CDR1 is SGHRS and CDR2 YFSETQ. This CDR3 contains 13 residues. CDR3 region: CASSLAGAKVLTY. In DNA form, the CDR3 reads TGCGCCAGCAGCCTCGCGGGGGCCAAAGTCCTGACTTAC.

This clonotype has at least ten counts. The chain joins TRBV5-6 to TRBJ2-1; D remains ambiguous. The CDR3 runs to 15 residues. Trimming cost V 0 bases and J 4 bases, with 11 bases left between them. Germline loops: CDR1 SGHDT, CDR2 YYEEEE. The CDR3 DNA reads as TGTGCCAGCAGCTTGGGTCTGGGGATGTACAATGAGCAGTTCTTC. Amino acid sequence: CASSLGLGMYNEQFF.